This record covers a single T cell receptor (beta chain). Its specificity is not known. The PCR ran on 60 Vbeta and 13 Jbeta primers. TCRdb's copy holds only in-frame clones and misses some; the assay was immunoSEQ multiplex PCR. The data hold 150,000 to 200,000 clones, with around three quarters observed a single time. This entry belongs to a study of cytomegalovirus exposure and HLA in healthy donors. Germline V gives CDR1 WNHNN, CDR2 SYGVQD (reference sequence). Trimming removed 1 base from V and 3 bases from J; junction bases left unmatched: 3. The CDR3 length is 16 residues. Findings and limits, study-wide: A later analysis appeared to link common viral pathogens to several of the most significant clusters.

The receptor's source is a woman under 40 in good health and CMV-seronegative. Sample: PBMCs. The gene calls are TRBV10-1 and TRBJ2-1; 10 positions agree with TRBD1. The CDR3 loop is CASSEWGQGHYNEQFF. The CDR3 DNA sequence: TGCGCCAGCAGTGAGTGGGGACAGGGGCACTACAATGAGCAGTTCTTC.